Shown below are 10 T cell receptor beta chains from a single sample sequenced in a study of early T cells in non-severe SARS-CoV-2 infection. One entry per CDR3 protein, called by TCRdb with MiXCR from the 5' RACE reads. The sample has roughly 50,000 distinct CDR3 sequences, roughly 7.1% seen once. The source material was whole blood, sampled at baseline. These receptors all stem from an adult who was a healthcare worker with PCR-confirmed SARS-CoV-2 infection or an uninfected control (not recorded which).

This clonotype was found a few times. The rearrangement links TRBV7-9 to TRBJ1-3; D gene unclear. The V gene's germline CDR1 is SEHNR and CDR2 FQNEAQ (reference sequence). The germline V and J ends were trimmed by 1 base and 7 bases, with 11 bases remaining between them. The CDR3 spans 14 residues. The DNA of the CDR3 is TGTGCCAGCAGCTTAGATTCGAATGGGAACACCATATATTTT. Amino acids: CASSLDSNGNTIYF.

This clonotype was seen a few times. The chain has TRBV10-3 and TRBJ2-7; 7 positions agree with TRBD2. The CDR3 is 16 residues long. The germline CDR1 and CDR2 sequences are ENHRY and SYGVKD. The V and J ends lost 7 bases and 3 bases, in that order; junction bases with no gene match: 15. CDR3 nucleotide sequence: TGTGCCATCAATCCGGGGGGAACTAGCCTGATCTACGAGCAGTACTTC. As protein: CAINPGGTSLIYEQYF.

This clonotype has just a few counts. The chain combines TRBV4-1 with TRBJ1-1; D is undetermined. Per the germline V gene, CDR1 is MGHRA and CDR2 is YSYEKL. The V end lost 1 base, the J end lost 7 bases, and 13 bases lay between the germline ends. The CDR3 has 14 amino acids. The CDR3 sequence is CASSQVGESGEAFF. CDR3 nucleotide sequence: TGCGCCAGCAGCCAAGTTGGGGAATCGGGTGAAGCTTTCTTT.

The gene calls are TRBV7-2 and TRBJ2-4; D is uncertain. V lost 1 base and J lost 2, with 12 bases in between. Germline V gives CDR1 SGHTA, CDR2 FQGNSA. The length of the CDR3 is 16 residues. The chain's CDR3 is CASSLVGIASKNIQYF. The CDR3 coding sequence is TGTGCCAGCAGCTTAGTTGGGATCGCTTCCAAAAACATTCAGTACTTC.

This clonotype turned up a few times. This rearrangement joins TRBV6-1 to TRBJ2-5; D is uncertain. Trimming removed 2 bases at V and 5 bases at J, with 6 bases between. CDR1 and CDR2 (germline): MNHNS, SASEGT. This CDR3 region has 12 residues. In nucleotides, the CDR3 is TGTGCCAGCAGTGAAAGCCTGGAGACCCAGTACTTC. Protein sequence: CASSESLETQYF.

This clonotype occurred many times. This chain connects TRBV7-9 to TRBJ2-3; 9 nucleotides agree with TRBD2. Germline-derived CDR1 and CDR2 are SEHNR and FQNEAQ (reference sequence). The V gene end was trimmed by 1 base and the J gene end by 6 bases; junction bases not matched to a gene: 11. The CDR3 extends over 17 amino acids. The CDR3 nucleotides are TGTGCCAGCAGCTTAGGGGTTAGTAGCGGGAGAGGTGATACGCAGTATTTT. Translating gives CASSLGVSSGRGDTQYF.

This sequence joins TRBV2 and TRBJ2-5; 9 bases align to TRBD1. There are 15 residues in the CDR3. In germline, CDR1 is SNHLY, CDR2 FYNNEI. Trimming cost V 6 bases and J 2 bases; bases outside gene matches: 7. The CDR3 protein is CASRAGTGPQETQYF. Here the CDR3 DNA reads TGTGCCAGCAGGGCCGGGACAGGGCCTCAAGAGACCCAGTACTTC.

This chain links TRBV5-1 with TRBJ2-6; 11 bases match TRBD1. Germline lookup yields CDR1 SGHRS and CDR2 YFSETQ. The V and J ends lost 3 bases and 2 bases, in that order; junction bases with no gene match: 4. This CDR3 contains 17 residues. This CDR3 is CASSSGTGGPGANVLTF. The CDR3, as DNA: TGCGCCAGCAGCTCCGGGACAGGGGGGCCTGGGGCCAACGTCCTGACTTTC.

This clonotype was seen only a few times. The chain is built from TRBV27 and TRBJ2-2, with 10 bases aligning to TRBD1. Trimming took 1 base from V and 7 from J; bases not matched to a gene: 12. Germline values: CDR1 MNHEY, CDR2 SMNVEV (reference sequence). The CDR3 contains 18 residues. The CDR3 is CASSLFSAGQGSSGELFF. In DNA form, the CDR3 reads TGTGCCAGCAGTTTATTCAGCGCGGGACAGGGGAGCAGCGGGGAGCTGTTTTTT.

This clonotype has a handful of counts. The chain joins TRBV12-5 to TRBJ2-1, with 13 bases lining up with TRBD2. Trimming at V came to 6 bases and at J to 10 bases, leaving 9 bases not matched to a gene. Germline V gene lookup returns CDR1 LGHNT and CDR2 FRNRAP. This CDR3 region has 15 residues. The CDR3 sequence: CASGRGTSGVGEQFF. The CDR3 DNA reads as TGTGCTAGTGGCCGCGGGACTAGCGGGGTGGGGGAGCAGTTCTTC.